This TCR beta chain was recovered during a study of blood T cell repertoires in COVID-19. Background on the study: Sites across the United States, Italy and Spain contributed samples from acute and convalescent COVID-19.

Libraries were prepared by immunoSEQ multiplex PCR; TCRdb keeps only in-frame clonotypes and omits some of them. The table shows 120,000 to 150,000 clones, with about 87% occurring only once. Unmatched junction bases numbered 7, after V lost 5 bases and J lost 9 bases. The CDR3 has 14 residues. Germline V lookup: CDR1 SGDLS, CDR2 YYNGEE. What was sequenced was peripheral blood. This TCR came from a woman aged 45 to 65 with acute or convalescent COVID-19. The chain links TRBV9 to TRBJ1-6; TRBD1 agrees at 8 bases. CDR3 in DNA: TGTGCCAGCAGTCCCTCAGGGGGCGGTTCACCCCTCCACTTT. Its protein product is CASSPSGGGSPLHF.